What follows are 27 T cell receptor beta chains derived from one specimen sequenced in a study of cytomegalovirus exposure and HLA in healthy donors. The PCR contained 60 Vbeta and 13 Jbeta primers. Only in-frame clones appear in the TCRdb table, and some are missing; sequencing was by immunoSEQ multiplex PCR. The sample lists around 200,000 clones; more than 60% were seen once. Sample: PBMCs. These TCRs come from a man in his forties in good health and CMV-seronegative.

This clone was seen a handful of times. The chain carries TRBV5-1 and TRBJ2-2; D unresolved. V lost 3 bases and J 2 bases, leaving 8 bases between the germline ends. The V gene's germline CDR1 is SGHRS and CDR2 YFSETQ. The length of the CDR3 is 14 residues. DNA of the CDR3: TGCGCCAGCAGCTCCCAGACAAACACCGGGGAGCTGTTTTTT. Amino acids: CASSSQTNTGELFF.

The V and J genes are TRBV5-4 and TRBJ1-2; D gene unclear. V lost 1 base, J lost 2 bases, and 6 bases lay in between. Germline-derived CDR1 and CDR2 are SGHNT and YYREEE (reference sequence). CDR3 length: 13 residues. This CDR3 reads CASSLTPNYGYTF. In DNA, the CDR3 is TGTGCCAGCAGCTTGACACCGAACTATGGCTACACCTTC.

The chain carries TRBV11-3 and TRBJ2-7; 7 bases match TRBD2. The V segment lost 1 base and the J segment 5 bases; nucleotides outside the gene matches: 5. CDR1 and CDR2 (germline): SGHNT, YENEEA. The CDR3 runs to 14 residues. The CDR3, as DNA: TGTGCCAGCAGCTTAGGGCGGGGGACGCACGAGCAGTACTTC. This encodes CASSLGRGTHEQYF.

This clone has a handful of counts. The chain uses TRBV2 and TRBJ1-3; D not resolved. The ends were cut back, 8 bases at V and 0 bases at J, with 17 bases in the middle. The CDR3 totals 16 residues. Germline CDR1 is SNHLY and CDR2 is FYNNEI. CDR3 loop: CASSLSTPSSGNTIYF. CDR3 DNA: TGTGCCAGCTCCCTCTCGACTCCGAGCTCTGGAAACACCATATATTTT.

CDR3 sequence reads: CASRGGSISNTEAFF. Here the CDR3 DNA reads TGTGCCAGCAGGGGGGGGAGTATTTCGAACACTGAAGCTTTCTTT. V is TRBV6-1 and J is TRBJ1-1, with a weak D call TRBD1 (5 bases). This CDR3 contains 15 residues. Trimming removed 6 bases at V and 1 base at J, with 15 bases between. Germline assignment: CDR1 MNHNS and CDR2 SASEGT.

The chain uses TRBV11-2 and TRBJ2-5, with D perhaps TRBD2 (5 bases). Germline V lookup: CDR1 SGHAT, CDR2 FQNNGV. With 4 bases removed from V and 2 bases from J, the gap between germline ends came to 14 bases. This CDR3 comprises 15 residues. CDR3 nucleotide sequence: TGTGCCAGCAGCTACCATTCCCCGGGGCAAGAGACCCAGTACTTC. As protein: CASSYHSPGQETQYF.

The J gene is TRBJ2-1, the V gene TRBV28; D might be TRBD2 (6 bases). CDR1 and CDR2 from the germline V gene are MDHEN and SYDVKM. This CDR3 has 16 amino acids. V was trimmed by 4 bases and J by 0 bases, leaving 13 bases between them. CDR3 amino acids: CASSSLGGSSYNEQFF. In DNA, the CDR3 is TGTGCCAGCAGTTCTCTAGGAGGGAGCTCCTACAATGAGCAGTTCTTC.

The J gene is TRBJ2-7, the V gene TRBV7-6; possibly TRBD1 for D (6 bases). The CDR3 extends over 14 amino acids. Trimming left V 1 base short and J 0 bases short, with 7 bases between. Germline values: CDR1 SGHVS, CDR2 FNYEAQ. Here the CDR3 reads CASSLEDSSYEQYF. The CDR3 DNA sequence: TGTGCCAGCAGCTTAGAGGACAGCTCCTACGAGCAGTACTTC.

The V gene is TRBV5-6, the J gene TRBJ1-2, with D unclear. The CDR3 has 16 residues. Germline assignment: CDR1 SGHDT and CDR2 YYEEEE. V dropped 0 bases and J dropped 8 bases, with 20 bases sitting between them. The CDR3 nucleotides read TGTGCCAGCAGCTTGGGGCTAGGATCTAGTGTAGGAGGCTACACCTTC. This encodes CASSLGLGSSVGGYTF.

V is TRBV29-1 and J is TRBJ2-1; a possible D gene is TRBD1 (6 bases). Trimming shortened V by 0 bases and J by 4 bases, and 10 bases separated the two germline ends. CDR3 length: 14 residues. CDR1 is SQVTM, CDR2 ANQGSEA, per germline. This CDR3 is CSVEDYRAYNEQFF. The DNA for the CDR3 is TGCAGCGTTGAAGATTACAGGGCTTACAATGAGCAGTTCTTC.

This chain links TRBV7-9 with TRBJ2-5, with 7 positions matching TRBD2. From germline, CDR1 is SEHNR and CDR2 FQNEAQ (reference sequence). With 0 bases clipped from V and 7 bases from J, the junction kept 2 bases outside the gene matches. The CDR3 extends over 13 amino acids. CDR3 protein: CASSLAGRGTQYF. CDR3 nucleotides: TGTGCCAGCAGCTTAGCGGGGAGGGGGACCCAGTACTTC.

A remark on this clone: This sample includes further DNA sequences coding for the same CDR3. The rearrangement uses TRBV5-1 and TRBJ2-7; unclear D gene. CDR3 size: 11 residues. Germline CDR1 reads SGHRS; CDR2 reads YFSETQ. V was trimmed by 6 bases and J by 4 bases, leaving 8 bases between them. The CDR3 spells CASKGEYEQYF. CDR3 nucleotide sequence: TGCGCCAGCAAAGGAGAGTACGAGCAGTACTTC.

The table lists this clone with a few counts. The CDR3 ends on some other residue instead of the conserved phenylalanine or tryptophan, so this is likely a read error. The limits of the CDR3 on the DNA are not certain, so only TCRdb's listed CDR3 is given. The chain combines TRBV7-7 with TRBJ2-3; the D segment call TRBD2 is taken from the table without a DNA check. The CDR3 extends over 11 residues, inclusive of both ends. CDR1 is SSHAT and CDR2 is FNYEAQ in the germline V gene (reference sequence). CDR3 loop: CASSPTSGRRR.

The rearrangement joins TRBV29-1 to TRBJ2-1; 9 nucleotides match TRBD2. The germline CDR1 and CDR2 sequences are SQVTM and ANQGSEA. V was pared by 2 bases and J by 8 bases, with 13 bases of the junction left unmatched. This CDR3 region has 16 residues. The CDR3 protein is CSVELPAGGYGDEQFF. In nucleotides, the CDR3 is TGCAGCGTTGAACTCCCAGCGGGAGGTTACGGCGATGAGCAGTTCTTC.

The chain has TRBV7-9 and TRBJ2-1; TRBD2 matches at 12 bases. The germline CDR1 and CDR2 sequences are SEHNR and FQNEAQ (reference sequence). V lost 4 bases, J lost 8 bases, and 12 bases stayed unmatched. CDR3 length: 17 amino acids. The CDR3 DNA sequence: TGTGCCAGCAGCTCAAAGGTGACTAGCGGGGGTGTCGATGAGCAGTTCTTC. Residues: CASSSKVTSGGVDEQFF.

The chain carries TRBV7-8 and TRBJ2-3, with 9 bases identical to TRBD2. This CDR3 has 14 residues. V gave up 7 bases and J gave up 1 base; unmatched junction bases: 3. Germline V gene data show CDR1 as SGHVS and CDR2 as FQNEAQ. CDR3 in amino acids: CASKTSGGTDTQYF. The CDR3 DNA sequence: TGTGCCAGCAAGACTAGCGGTGGCACAGATACGCAGTATTTT.

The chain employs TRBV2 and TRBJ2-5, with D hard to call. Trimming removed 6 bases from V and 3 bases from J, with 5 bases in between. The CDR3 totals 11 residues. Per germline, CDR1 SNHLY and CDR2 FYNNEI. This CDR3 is CASSAEETQYF. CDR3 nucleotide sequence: TGTGCCAGCAGCGCAGAAGAGACCCAGTACTTC.

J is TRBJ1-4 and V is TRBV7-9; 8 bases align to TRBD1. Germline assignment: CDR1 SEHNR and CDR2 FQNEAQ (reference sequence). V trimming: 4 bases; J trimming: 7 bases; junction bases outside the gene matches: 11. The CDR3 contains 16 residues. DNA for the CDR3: TGTGCCAGCAGCTCTCCTCAGGGGGCGAGAAGTGAAAAACTGTTTTTT. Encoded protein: CASSSPQGARSEKLFF.

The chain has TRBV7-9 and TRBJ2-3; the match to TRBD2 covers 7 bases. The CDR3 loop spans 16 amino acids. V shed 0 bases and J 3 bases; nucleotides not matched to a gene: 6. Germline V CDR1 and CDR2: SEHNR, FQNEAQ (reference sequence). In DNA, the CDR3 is TGTGCCAGCAGCTTAGCGTTTGGGGGGGGGACAGATACGCAGTATTTT. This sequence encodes CASSLAFGGGTDTQYF.

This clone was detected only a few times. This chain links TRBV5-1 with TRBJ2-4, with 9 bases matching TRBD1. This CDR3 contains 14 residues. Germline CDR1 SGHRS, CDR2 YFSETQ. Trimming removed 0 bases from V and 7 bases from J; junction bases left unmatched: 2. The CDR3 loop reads CASSLATGGNIQYF. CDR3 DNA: TGCGCCAGCAGCTTGGCAACAGGGGGCAACATTCAGTACTTC.

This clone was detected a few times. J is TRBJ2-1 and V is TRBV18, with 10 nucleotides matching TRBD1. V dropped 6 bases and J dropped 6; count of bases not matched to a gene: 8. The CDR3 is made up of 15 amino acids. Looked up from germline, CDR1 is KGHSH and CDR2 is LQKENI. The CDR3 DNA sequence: TGTGCCAGCTCCCCCGGGACAGGGGCGCTCAATGAGCAGTTCTTC. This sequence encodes CASSPGTGALNEQFF.

The CDR3 nucleotides are TGTGCCAGCAGTCACGGGACTAGCTATATCAATGAGCAGTTCTTC. Its protein is CASSHGTSYINEQFF. This chain uses TRBV6-5 with TRBJ2-1; 9 bases map to TRBD2. Germline V gene sequence: CDR1 MNHEY, CDR2 SVGAGI. With 5 bases clipped from V and 6 bases from J, the junction kept 8 bases outside the gene matches. The CDR3 runs to 15 residues.

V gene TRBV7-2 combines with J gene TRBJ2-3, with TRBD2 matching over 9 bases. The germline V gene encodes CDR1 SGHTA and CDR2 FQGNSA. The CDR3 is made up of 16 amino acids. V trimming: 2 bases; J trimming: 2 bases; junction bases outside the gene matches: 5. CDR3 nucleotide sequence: TGTGCCAGCAGCTTAAGAGCTAGCGGGACCACAGATACGCAGTATTTT. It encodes CASSLRASGTTDTQYF.

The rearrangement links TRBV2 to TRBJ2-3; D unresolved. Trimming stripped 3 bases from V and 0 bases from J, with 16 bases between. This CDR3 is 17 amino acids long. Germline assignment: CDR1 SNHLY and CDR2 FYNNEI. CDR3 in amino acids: CASSEGWVAQSTDTQYF. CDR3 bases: TGTGCCAGCAGTGAGGGTTGGGTAGCCCAAAGCACAGATACGCAGTATTTT.

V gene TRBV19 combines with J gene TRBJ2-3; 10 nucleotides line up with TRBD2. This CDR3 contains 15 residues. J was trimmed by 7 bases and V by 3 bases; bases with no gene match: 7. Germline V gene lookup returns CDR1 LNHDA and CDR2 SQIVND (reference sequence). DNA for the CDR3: TGTGCCAGTAGTATTTCTAGCGGGGGTGAAAATACGCAGTATTTT. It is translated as CASSISSGGENTQYF.

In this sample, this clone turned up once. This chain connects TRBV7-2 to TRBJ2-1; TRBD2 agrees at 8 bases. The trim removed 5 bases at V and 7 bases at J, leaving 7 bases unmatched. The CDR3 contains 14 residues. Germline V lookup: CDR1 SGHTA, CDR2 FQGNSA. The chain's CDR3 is CASSDGGAWNEQFF. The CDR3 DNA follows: TGTGCCAGCAGCGACGGGGGGGCCTGGAATGAGCAGTTCTTC.

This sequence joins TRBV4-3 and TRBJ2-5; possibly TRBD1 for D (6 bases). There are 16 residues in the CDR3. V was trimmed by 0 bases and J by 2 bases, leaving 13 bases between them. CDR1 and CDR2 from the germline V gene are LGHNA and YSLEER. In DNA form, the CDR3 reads TGCGCCAGCAGCCAAGATTTGACGGGGACACAAGAGACCCAGTACTTC. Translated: CASSQDLTGTQETQYF.